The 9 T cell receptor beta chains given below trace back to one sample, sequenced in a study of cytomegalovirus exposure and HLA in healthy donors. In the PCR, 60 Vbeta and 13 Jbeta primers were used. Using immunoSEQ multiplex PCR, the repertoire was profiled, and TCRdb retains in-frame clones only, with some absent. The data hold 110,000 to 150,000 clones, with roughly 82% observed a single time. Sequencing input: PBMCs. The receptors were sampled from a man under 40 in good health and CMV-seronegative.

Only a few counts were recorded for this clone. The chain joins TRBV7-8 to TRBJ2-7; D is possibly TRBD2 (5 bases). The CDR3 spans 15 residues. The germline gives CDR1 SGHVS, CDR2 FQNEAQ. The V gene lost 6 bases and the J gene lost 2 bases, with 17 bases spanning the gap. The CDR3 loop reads CASSPHRGTTYEQYF. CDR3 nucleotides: TGTGCCAGCAGTCCCCACCGGGGTACAACCTACGAGCAGTACTTC.

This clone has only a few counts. In nucleotides, the CDR3 is TGCGCCAGCACCACGCCTACAGGGTCAGGCTCACCCCTCCACTTT. It is translated as CASTTPTGSGSPLHF. The chain carries TRBV23-1 and TRBJ1-6, with D maybe TRBD1 (6 bases). TRBV23-1 is labeled an ORF, and its function is uncertain. The V end lost 7 bases, the J end lost 10 bases, and 20 bases lay between the germline ends. The CDR3 spans 15 residues.

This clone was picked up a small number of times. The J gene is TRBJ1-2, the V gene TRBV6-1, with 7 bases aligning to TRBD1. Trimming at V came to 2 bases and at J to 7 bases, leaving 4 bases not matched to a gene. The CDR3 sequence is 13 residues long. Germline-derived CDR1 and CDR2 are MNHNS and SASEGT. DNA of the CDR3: TGTGCCAGCAGTGAATTAGGGGGCCTTGGCTACACCTTC. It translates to CASSELGGLGYTF.

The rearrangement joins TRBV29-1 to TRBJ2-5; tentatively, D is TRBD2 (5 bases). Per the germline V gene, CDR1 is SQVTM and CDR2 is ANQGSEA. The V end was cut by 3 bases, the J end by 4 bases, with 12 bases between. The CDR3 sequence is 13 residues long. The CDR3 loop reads CSVEARGGETQYF. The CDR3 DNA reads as TGCAGCGTTGAGGCGAGAGGAGGAGAGACCCAGTACTTC.

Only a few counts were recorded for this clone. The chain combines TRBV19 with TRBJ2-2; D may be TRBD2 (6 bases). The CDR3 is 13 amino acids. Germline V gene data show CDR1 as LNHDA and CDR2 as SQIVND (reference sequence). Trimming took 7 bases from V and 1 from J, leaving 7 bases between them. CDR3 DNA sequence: TGTGCCAGTATGGGGGGGAACACCGGGGAGCTGTTTTTT. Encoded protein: CASMGGNTGELFF.

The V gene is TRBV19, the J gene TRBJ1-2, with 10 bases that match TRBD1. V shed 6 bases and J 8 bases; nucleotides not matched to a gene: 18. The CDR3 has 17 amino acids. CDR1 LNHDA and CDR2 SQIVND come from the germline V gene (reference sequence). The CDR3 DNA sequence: TGTGCCAGTAGCGCTTCACCTCCTGGACAGGGGGTTTTAGGCTACACCTTC. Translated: CASSASPPGQGVLGYTF.

The chain's CDR3 is CAWSVPGGLGQPQHF. The CDR3 region has the DNA TGTGCCTGGAGTGTACCAGGGGGGTTGGGTCAGCCCCAGCATTTT. The chain uses TRBV30 and TRBJ1-5, with 7 bases that match TRBD1. Germline V gene sequence: CDR1 GTSNPN, CDR2 SVGIG (reference sequence). This CDR3 comprises 15 residues. J lost 6 bases, V lost 0 bases, and 8 bases had no gene match.

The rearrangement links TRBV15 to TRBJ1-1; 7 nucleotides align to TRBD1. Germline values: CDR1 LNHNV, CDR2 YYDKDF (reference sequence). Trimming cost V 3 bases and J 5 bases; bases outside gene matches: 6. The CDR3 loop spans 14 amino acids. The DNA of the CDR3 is TGTGCCACCAGCAGTAAGGGGGCGAGAACTGAAGCTTTCTTT. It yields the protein CATSSKGARTEAFF.

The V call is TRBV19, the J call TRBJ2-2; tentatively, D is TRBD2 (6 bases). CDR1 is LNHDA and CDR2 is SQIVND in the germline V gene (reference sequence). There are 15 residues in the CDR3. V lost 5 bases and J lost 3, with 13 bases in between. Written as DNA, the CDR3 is TGTGCCAGTAGTCCCAGGACTACTCACACCGGGGAGCTGTTTTTT. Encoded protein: CASSPRTTHTGELFF. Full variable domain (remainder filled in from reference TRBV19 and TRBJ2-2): DGGITQSPKYLFRKEGQNVTLSCEQNLNHDAMYWYRQDPGQGLRLIYYSQIVNDFQKGDIAEGYSVSREKKESFPLTVTSAQKNPTAFYLCASSPRTTHTGELFFGEGSRLTVL.